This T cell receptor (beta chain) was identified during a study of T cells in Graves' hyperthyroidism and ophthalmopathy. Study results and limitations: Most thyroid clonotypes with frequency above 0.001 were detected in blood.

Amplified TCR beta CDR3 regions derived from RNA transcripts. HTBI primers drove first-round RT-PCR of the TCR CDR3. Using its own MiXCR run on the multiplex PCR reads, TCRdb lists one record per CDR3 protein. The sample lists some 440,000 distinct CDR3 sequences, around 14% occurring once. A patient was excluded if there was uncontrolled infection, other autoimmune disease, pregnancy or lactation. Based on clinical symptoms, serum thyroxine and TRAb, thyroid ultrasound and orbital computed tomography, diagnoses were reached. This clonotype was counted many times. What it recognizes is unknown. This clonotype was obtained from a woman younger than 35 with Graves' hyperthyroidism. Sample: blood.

The CDR3 spells CSARSLRVDYEQYF. Written as DNA, the CDR3 is TGCAGTGCTAGAAGTCTCAGAGTTGACTACGAGCAGTACTTC. The chain combines TRBV20-1 with TRBJ2-7; D is uncertain. Trimming left V 2 bases short and J 3 bases short, with 14 bases between. This CDR3 comprises 14 residues. Germline V gene lookup returns CDR1 DFQATT and CDR2 SNEGSKA (reference sequence).